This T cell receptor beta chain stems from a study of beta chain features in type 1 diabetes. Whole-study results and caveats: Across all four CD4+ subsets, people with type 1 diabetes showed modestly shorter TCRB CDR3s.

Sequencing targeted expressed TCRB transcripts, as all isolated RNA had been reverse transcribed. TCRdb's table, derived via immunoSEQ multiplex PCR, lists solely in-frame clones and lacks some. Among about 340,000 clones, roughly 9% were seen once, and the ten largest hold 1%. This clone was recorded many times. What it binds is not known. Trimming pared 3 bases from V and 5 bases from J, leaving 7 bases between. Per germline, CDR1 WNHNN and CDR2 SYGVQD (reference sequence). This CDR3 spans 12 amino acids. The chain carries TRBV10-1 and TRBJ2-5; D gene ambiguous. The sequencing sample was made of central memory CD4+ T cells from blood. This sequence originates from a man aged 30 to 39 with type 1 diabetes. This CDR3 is CASSEGTETQYF. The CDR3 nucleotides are TGCGCCAGCAGTGAAGGAACGGAGACCCAGTACTTC.